One and the same sample provided the 12 T cell receptor beta chains below, sequenced in a study of T cells in Graves' hyperthyroidism and ophthalmopathy. Amplification of TCR beta CDR3 regions was performed using RNA transcripts as template. Primed by the HTBI set, a first-round RT-PCR was run on the TCR CDR3. TCRdb fed the multiplex PCR reads into MiXCR, producing one record per CDR3 protein. Counted here are fewer than 350,000 distinct CDR3 sequences, about an eighth occurring once; the ten biggest clones make up almost 8%. The sample was blood. These receptors came from a young woman with Graves' hyperthyroidism that later progressed to Graves' ophthalmopathy.

This clonotype was detected many times. The chain uses TRBV29-1 and TRBJ1-2, with a weak D call TRBD1 (6 bases). Looked up from germline, CDR1 is SQVTM and CDR2 is ANQGSEA. The CDR3 is 12 amino acids. Deletions cut 7 bases from V and 8 bases from J, with 17 bases between. CDR3 sequence: CSGEDSAAGYTF. CDR3 bases: TGCAGCGGAGAGGACAGCGCGGCCGGCTACACCTTC.

This clonotype was recorded at least ten times. The V and J genes are TRBV6-1 and TRBJ2-2, with 9 bases aligning to TRBD1. This CDR3 region has 14 residues. Per germline, CDR1 MNHNS and CDR2 SASEGT. The J segment lost 0 bases and the V segment lost 9 bases, leaving 2 bases of the junction unmatched. The CDR3 reads CASRQGANTGELFF. The DNA for the CDR3 is TGTGCCAGTAGACAGGGGGCGAACACCGGGGAGCTGTTTTTT.

On this clonotype: This sequence may be a read error, since a much larger clone differs from it by one base. This chain joins TRBV7-3 and TRBJ2-3; a weak D match, TRBD2 (5 bases). Germline lookup yields CDR1 SGHTA and CDR2 FQGTGA. Trimming shortened V by 6 bases and J by 0 bases, and 13 bases separated the two germline ends. The CDR3 totals 15 residues. CDR3 sequence reads: CASRLSGVSTDTQYF. The CDR3 bases are TGTGCCAGCAGACTGAGCGGTGTCAGCACAGATACGCAGTATTTT.

In this sample, this clonotype turned up many times. The rearrangement uses TRBV3-1 and TRBJ2-1; possibly TRBD1 or TRBD2 for D (5 bases each). The V end was cut by 2 bases, the J end by 2 bases, with 13 bases between. The CDR3 sequence is 16 residues long. The germline V gene has CDR1 LGHDT and CDR2 YNNKEL (reference sequence). In nucleotides, the CDR3 is TGTGCCAGCAGCCAATCGATGGGACCGACCTACAATGAGCAGTTCTTC. Amino acids: CASSQSMGPTYNEQFF.

This clonotype was recorded many times. This chain uses TRBV12-3 or TRBV12-4 with TRBJ2-2; a possible D gene is TRBD1 (5 bases). The CDR3 has 14 residues. With 4 bases removed from V and 3 bases from J, the gap between germline ends came to 9 bases. CDR3 DNA sequence: TGTGCCAGCAGTTGGGGCAGTGACACCGGGGAGCTGTTTTTT. Translation gives CASSWGSDTGELFF.

There are many counts of this clonotype. This CDR3 is CASSQLGRNQETQYF. CDR3 coding DNA: TGCGCCAGCAGCCAATTGGGACGGAACCAAGAGACCCAGTACTTC. The chain couples TRBV4-1 to TRBJ2-5, with D perhaps matching TRBD1 or TRBD2 (5 bases each). Per the germline V gene, CDR1 is MGHRA and CDR2 is YSYEKL. Trimming shortened V by 2 bases and J by 0 bases, and 10 bases separated the two germline ends. This CDR3 has 15 residues.

This clonotype was detected ten times or more. The gene calls are TRBV15 and TRBJ1-6; D uncertain. Germline lookup yields CDR1 LNHNV and CDR2 YYDKDF (reference sequence). Trimming stripped 0 bases from V and 10 bases from J, with 13 bases between. This CDR3 has 15 amino acids. CDR3 sequence (DNA): TGTGCCACCAGCAGAGATTCTGGGGTCGGATCACCCCTCCACTTT. Protein: CATSRDSGVGSPLHF.

This clonotype was recorded many times. CDR3 nucleotides: TGCGCCAGCAGCTTCGGTGGGAGCGGCGATACGCAGTATTTT. It translates to CASSFGGSGDTQYF. The rearrangement links TRBV5-1 to TRBJ2-3; TRBD2 is a possible D gene (5 bases). Germline V gene sequence: CDR1 SGHRS, CDR2 YFSETQ. Trimming pared 2 bases from V and 6 bases from J, leaving 13 bases between. The length of the CDR3 is 14 residues.

A word on this clonotype: Being one base from a much bigger clone, this may be a read error. This chain connects TRBV12-3 or TRBV12-4 to TRBJ1-4; D is unclear. The CDR3 length is 13 residues. The DNA of the CDR3 is TGTGCCGGCAGTTTAGGCTCTAATGAAAAACTGTTTTTT. Protein: CAGSLGSNEKLFF.

The CDR3 DNA is TGCGCCAGCAGCCAAGTAGAAGGCCAAGGTGGTGGCTACACCTTC. This encodes CASSQVEGQGGGYTF. V usage is TRBV4-3 and J usage is TRBJ1-2; D gene unclear. The CDR3 spans 15 residues. Germline V gives CDR1 LGHNA, CDR2 YSLEER. V lost 1 base and J 7 bases, leaving 16 bases between the germline ends.

This clonotype was detected many times. The gene calls are TRBV4-2 and TRBJ2-2; D not resolved. Germline lookup yields CDR1 LGHNA and CDR2 YNFKEQ. This CDR3 has 13 amino acids. Deletions cut 0 bases from V and 4 bases from J, with 3 bases between. CDR3 region: CASSQDPTGELFF. CDR3 DNA: TGTGCCAGCAGCCAAGATCCCACCGGGGAGCTGTTTTTT.

The CDR3 DNA reads TGTGCCAGTAGTAAAGGGACAGGAACCTACAATGAGCAGTTCTTC. Amino acid sequence: CASSKGTGTYNEQFF. The chain employs TRBV19 and TRBJ2-1; 8 bases fit TRBD1. J lost 2 bases, V lost 4 bases, and 4 bases had no gene match. Per germline, CDR1 LNHDA and CDR2 SQIVND (reference sequence). The CDR3 runs to 15 residues.